Given below is one TCR beta chain in context. These data belong to a study of cytomegalovirus exposure and HLA in healthy donors. Use of 60 Vbeta and 13 Jbeta primers characterized the PCR. Some clones are missing from TCRdb's copy, which holds only in-frame ones; the method was immunoSEQ multiplex PCR. The table has over 30,000 clones, 75% to 90% seen once. CDR3 length equals 15 residues. After removal of 2 bases from V and 4 bases from J, the junction contained 5 bases not matched to a gene. Looked up from germline, CDR1 is MNHNY and CDR2 is SVGAGI (reference sequence). Sequenced input: PBMCs. The chain couples TRBV6-6 to TRBJ2-5, with 9 bases lining up with TRBD2. This TCR came from a woman aged 35 to 49 in good health and CMV-seropositive. The CDR3: CASSYRRGGGETQYF. CDR3 DNA: TGTGCCAGCAGTTACCGGCGGGGGGGCGGAGAGACCCAGTACTTC.